This T cell receptor (beta chain) comes out of a study of early T cells in non-severe SARS-CoV-2 infection. Study-level information: Chains were not paired, and sequencing was done on bulk RNA from unsorted whole blood. Study results and caveats: The VDJdb matching leaned toward anti-spike CD8 responses and overlooked private and CD4 specificities.

V gave up 7 bases and J gave up 6 bases, with 15 bases separating them. Germline V gene data show CDR1 as LNHDA and CDR2 as SQIVND (reference sequence). This CDR3 has 14 residues. Unique molecular identifiers were added to individual cDNA molecules. Each CDR3 protein gets one entry after TCRdb re-called the 5' RACE reads with MiXCR. The profile shows fewer than 80,000 distinct CDR3 sequences, 7.5% to 9% of them singletons. Regarding this clonotype: Its antigen is currently unknown.

The V gene is TRBV19, the J gene TRBJ2-2, with D tentatively TRBD1 (5 bases). The clonotype originates from an adult who was a healthcare worker with PCR-confirmed SARS-CoV-2 infection or an uninfected control (not recorded which). The sample in question was whole blood, obtained at baseline. The CDR3 region has the DNA TGTGCCAGTAACTTGGGCAGGGATTCCGGGGAGCTGTTTTTT. It encodes CASNLGRDSGELFF.